Given below is one T cell receptor (beta chain) in context. What it recognizes is unknown. These data belong to a study of cytomegalovirus exposure and HLA in healthy donors. Study-wide findings and caveats: The authors later found HLA-associated TCR beta chains more clonally expanded than equally common others. A later analysis linked a missense variant in DCLRE1C to the trimming of TCR beta V and J genes. As was reported, the classifier diagnosed cytomegalovirus status with high specificity and sensitivity.

With 60 Vbeta and 13 Jbeta primers, the PCR was carried out. TCRdb's copy holds only in-frame clones and misses some; the assay was immunoSEQ multiplex PCR. Here the sample spans 180,000 or so clones, over 75% being singletons. CDR1 is SGHTA and CDR2 is FQGNSA in the germline V gene. This CDR3 comprises 14 residues. Trimming cost V 1 base and J 0 bases, with 5 bases left between them. V usage is TRBV7-2 and J usage is TRBJ2-3, with D perhaps matching TRBD1 (5 bases). The sequenced material came from PBMCs. The receptor comes from a man between 18 and 29 years old in good health and CMV-seropositive. The CDR3 nucleotides are TGTGCCAGCAGCTTAGACAGGAGCACAGATACGCAGTATTTT. Translating it yields CASSLDRSTDTQYF.